The rows below give T cell receptor beta chains drawn from one sample of a study of cytomegalovirus exposure and HLA in healthy donors. TCRdb keeps only in-frame clones here, not all; method: immunoSEQ multiplex PCR. The top ten clones hold 2.5% to 3.5% of a sample with 95,000 to 150,000 clones, more than 60% of them seen once. Sequencing was performed on PBMCs. The receptors derive from a woman aged 35 to 49 in good health and CMV-seropositive. CDR3s include the opening cysteine and the closing phenylalanine or tryptophan. D genes are given only for firm matches. Clone size is stated in some rows and not others, as once, few, many or a class when expanded.

j_call: TRBJ2-7; d_call: TRBD1; v_call: TRBV5-4; cdr3_length: 14; clone_size: NA; cdr3_nt: TGTGCCAGCAGCTTACGCGACAGGGCCTACGAGCAGTACTTC; cdr3_aa: CASSLRDRAYEQYF
j_call: TRBJ1-2; d_call: NA; v_call: TRBV6-6; cdr3_length: 16; clone_size: NA; cdr3_nt: TGTGCCAGCAGCTCAGCTACGACAAGCGGTTTCTATGGCTACACCTTC; cdr3_aa: CASSSATTSGFYGYTF
j_call: TRBJ1-1; d_call: NA; v_call: TRBV6-1; cdr3_length: 14; clone_size: NA; cdr3_nt: TGTGCCAGCAGTGAACGGGGTTACGGGACTGAAGCTTTCTTT; cdr3_aa: CASSERGYGTEAFF
j_call: TRBJ1-4; d_call: NA; v_call: TRBV2; cdr3_length: 15; clone_size: NA; cdr3_nt: TGTGCCAGCAGTCAACCGGGGAATCGTGGCGAAAAACTGTTTTTT; cdr3_aa: CASSQPGNRGEKLFF
j_call: TRBJ2-5; d_call: NA; v_call: TRBV5-1; cdr3_length: 12; clone_size: NA; cdr3_nt: TGCGCCAGCAGCGAGGATCGGGAGACCCAGTACTTC; cdr3_aa: CASSEDRETQYF
j_call: TRBJ1-2; d_call: TRBD1; v_call: TRBV9; cdr3_length: 14; clone_size: NA; cdr3_nt: TGTGCCAGCAGCGCACAAGGGGGCCTCTATGGCTACACCTTC; cdr3_aa: CASSAQGGLYGYTF
j_call: TRBJ1-2; d_call: TRBD1; v_call: TRBV6-5; cdr3_length: 13; clone_size: NA; cdr3_nt: TGTGCCAGCAGGTATCCAGGGGGCTATGGCTACACCTTC; cdr3_aa: CASRYPGGYGYTF
j_call: TRBJ2-1; d_call: TRBD2; v_call: TRBV18; cdr3_length: 17; clone_size: once; cdr3_nt: TGTGCCAGCTCCCCCCTAGGTGGACTAGCGGGGGGGAATGAGCAGTTCTTC; cdr3_aa: CASSPLGGLAGGNEQFF
j_call: TRBJ1-3; d_call: NA; v_call: TRBV6-1; cdr3_length: 15; clone_size: few; cdr3_nt: TGTGCCAGCAAGCTGACTCGGACAGCCGGAAACACCATATATTTT; cdr3_aa: CASKLTRTAGNTIYF
j_call: TRBJ2-5; d_call: TRBD1; v_call: TRBV5-6; cdr3_length: 15; clone_size: NA; cdr3_nt: TGTGCCAGCAGCCCACCGGGACAGGGGAGACGGACCCAGTACTTC; cdr3_aa: CASSPPGQGRRTQYF
j_call: TRBJ2-7; d_call: TRBD2; v_call: TRBV4-3; cdr3_length: 16; clone_size: NA; cdr3_nt: TGCGCCAGCAGCAAACACCTAGCGGGAGACATCTACGAGCAGTACTTC; cdr3_aa: CASSKHLAGDIYEQYF
j_call: TRBJ2-7; d_call: TRBD2; v_call: TRBV18; cdr3_length: 16; clone_size: once; cdr3_nt: TGTGCCAGCTCACCACCGGGGACTAGCGGGGCCCTCGAGCAGTACTTC; cdr3_aa: CASSPPGTSGALEQYF
j_call: TRBJ1-2; d_call: TRBD1; v_call: TRBV30; cdr3_length: 15; clone_size: NA; cdr3_nt: TGTGCCTGGAGCGCTTTGGGACAGGGAGGCTATGGCTACACCTTC; cdr3_aa: CAWSALGQGGYGYTF
j_call: TRBJ2-7; d_call: NA; v_call: TRBV4-1; cdr3_length: 13; clone_size: NA; cdr3_nt: TGCGCCAGCAGCCAACCAGGGCTCGACGAGCAGTACTTC; cdr3_aa: CASSQPGLDEQYF
j_call: TRBJ2-7; d_call: NA; v_call: TRBV5-6; cdr3_length: 14; clone_size: once; cdr3_nt: TGTGCCAGCAGCTTGCTGACTCGACCCTACGAGCAGTACTTC; cdr3_aa: CASSLLTRPYEQYF
j_call: TRBJ2-3; d_call: NA; v_call: TRBV7-2; cdr3_length: 16; clone_size: NA; cdr3_nt: TGTGCCAGCAGCTTCCTGGACTTGGTAAACACAGATACGCAGTATTTT; cdr3_aa: CASSFLDLVNTDTQYF
j_call: TRBJ2-7; d_call: NA; v_call: TRBV25-1; cdr3_length: 16; clone_size: NA; cdr3_nt: TGTGCCAGCAGTGAATTAGCCGGCAGGGGAACCTACGAGCAGTACTTC; cdr3_aa: CASSELAGRGTYEQYF
j_call: TRBJ2-3; d_call: NA; v_call: TRBV5-6; cdr3_length: 16; clone_size: NA; cdr3_nt: TGTGCCAGCAGCCCTGGCAGGGCCGCCAGCACAGATACGCAGTATTTT; cdr3_aa: CASSPGRAASTDTQYF
j_call: TRBJ2-7; d_call: TRBD2; v_call: TRBV30; cdr3_length: 17; clone_size: NA; cdr3_nt: TGTGCCTGTAGGTACCCTCCGGGACTAGCGGATTCCTACGAGCAGTACTTC; cdr3_aa: CACRYPPGLADSYEQYF
j_call: TRBJ2-1; d_call: NA; v_call: TRBV19; cdr3_length: 13; clone_size: NA; cdr3_nt: TGTGCCAGTAGTGAAAGACAGGTAAATGAGCAGTTCTTC; cdr3_aa: CASSERQVNEQFF
j_call: TRBJ2-1; d_call: NA; v_call: TRBV2; cdr3_length: 14; clone_size: NA; cdr3_nt: TGTGCCAGCAGTGCGAGAGGATCCTACAATGAGCAGTTCTTC; cdr3_aa: CASSARGSYNEQFF
j_call: TRBJ1-4; d_call: TRBD1; v_call: TRBV9; cdr3_length: 13; clone_size: NA; cdr3_nt: TGTGCCAGCAGCGTCGAGGGGGCGGAAAAACTGTTTTTT; cdr3_aa: CASSVEGAEKLFF
j_call: TRBJ2-1; d_call: NA; v_call: TRBV7-2; cdr3_length: 16; clone_size: NA; cdr3_nt: TGTGCCAGCAGCTTAGTTTGGAGGAGCTCCTACAATGAGCAGTTCTTC; cdr3_aa: CASSLVWRSSYNEQFF
j_call: TRBJ1-2; d_call: NA; v_call: TRBV30; cdr3_length: 14; clone_size: NA; cdr3_nt: TGTGCCTCAAAAAGAGGCAGGGTGTCCTATGGCTACACCTTC; cdr3_aa: CASKRGRVSYGYTF
j_call: TRBJ1-2; d_call: TRBD1; v_call: TRBV6-1; cdr3_length: 15; clone_size: NA; cdr3_nt: TGTGCCAGCAGCCTACAGGGGGTGGGAAACTATGGCTACACCTTC; cdr3_aa: CASSLQGVGNYGYTF
j_call: TRBJ2-5; d_call: TRBD1; v_call: TRBV19; cdr3_length: 15; clone_size: once; cdr3_nt: TGTGCCAGTAGTATCGGGACAGGGGTAGGGGAGACCCAGTACTTC; cdr3_aa: CASSIGTGVGETQYF
j_call: TRBJ1-2; d_call: NA; v_call: TRBV5-4; cdr3_length: 14; clone_size: NA; cdr3_nt: TGTGCCAGCAGCCCGGAGACAGTCCACTATGGCTACACCTTC; cdr3_aa: CASSPETVHYGYTF
j_call: TRBJ2-7; d_call: NA; v_call: TRBV7-9; cdr3_length: 14; clone_size: once; cdr3_nt: TGTGCCAGCAGCTTCGGGGAACCCGTCTACGAGCAGTACTTC; cdr3_aa: CASSFGEPVYEQYF
j_call: TRBJ1-1; d_call: NA; v_call: TRBV20-1; cdr3_length: 11; clone_size: NA; cdr3_nt: TGCAGTGCTACAGGGAACACTGAAGCTTTCTTT; cdr3_aa: CSATGNTEAFF
j_call: TRBJ1-3; d_call: NA; v_call: TRBV19; cdr3_length: 15; clone_size: NA; cdr3_nt: TGTGCCAGTAGTATAGATCATACAGGGCTAAACACCATATATTTT; cdr3_aa: CASSIDHTGLNTIYF
j_call: TRBJ2-7; d_call: NA; v_call: TRBV7-2; cdr3_length: 13; clone_size: few; cdr3_nt: TGTGCCAGTAGAGGGCGGGAAGCCTACGAGCAGTACTTC; cdr3_aa: CASRGREAYEQYF
j_call: TRBJ2-5; d_call: TRBD1; v_call: TRBV11-2; cdr3_length: 16; clone_size: NA; cdr3_nt: TGTGCCAGCAGCCCCCAGCTACAGGGGGCCGGGGAGACCCAGTACTTC; cdr3_aa: CASSPQLQGAGETQYF
j_call: TRBJ2-7; d_call: NA; v_call: TRBV7-2; cdr3_length: 16; clone_size: NA; cdr3_nt: TGTGCCAGCAGCCACCTAGCGATGCGGGGAAACTACGAGCAGTACTTC; cdr3_aa: CASSHLAMRGNYEQYF
j_call: TRBJ1-1; d_call: NA; v_call: TRBV9; cdr3_length: 16; clone_size: NA; cdr3_nt: TGTGCCAGCAGCGCCCAGACAGGATCCGGTGCTGGGGGAGCTTTCTTT; cdr3_aa: CASSAQTGSGAGGAFF
j_call: TRBJ2-3; d_call: NA; v_call: TRBV19; cdr3_length: 13; clone_size: NA; cdr3_nt: TGTGCCACCCTGGGACACCCAAGGGATACGCAGTATTTT; cdr3_aa: CATLGHPRDTQYF
j_call: TRBJ2-7; d_call: TRBD2; v_call: TRBV6-5; cdr3_length: 13; clone_size: few; cdr3_nt: TGTGCCAGCAAAAATAGCGGGAGGTACGAGCAGTACTTC; cdr3_aa: CASKNSGRYEQYF
j_call: TRBJ2-5; d_call: TRBD2; v_call: TRBV5-5; cdr3_length: 13; clone_size: NA; cdr3_nt: TGTGCCAGCAGGTTAGCGGGAGAAGAGACCCAGTACTTC; cdr3_aa: CASRLAGEETQYF
j_call: TRBJ2-7; d_call: TRBD1; v_call: TRBV10-1; cdr3_length: 17; clone_size: NA; cdr3_nt: TGCGCCAGCAGTGTAGGGACAGGGGCCATCGTCTACCACGAGCAGTACTTC; cdr3_aa: CASSVGTGAIVYHEQYF
j_call: TRBJ1-5; d_call: NA; v_call: TRBV19; cdr3_length: 17; clone_size: NA; cdr3_nt: TGTGCCAGTAGTATAGGTGTCGGGGGGCAAGGATATCAGCCCCAGCATTTT; cdr3_aa: CASSIGVGGQGYQPQHF
j_call: TRBJ1-4; d_call: NA; v_call: TRBV19; cdr3_length: 13; clone_size: NA; cdr3_nt: TGTGCCAGTGGGCCTACCCTGATGGAAAAACTGTTTTTT; cdr3_aa: CASGPTLMEKLFF
j_call: TRBJ1-6; d_call: NA; v_call: TRBV6-5; cdr3_length: 16; clone_size: NA; cdr3_nt: TGTGCCAGCAGTTACTCGAGCAGCGCCCATAATTCACCCCTCCACTTT; cdr3_aa: CASSYSSSAHNSPLHF
j_call: TRBJ1-6; d_call: NA; v_call: TRBV5-6; cdr3_length: 16; clone_size: few; cdr3_nt: TGTGCCAGCAGCTTACTCGGGAGGGTAAGGAATTCACCCCTCCACTTT; cdr3_aa: CASSLLGRVRNSPLHF
j_call: TRBJ2-5; d_call: TRBD2; v_call: TRBV30; cdr3_length: 15; clone_size: NA; cdr3_nt: TGTGCCTGGAGCTACCGACTAGCAGATTTGGAGACCCAGTACTTC; cdr3_aa: CAWSYRLADLETQYF
j_call: TRBJ1-1; d_call: NA; v_call: TRBV11-1; cdr3_length: 14; clone_size: NA; cdr3_nt: TGTGCCAGCAGCTTGATGGCAGGGGACACTGAAGCTTTCTTT; cdr3_aa: CASSLMAGDTEAFF
j_call: TRBJ2-1; d_call: TRBD1; v_call: TRBV5-4; cdr3_length: 15; clone_size: NA; cdr3_nt: TGTGCCAGCACCATCCAAGGACAGGGTATAATTGAGCAGTTCTTC; cdr3_aa: CASTIQGQGIIEQFF
j_call: TRBJ1-2; d_call: NA; v_call: TRBV5-1; cdr3_length: 13; clone_size: NA; cdr3_nt: TGCGCCAGCAGCTTAGACAGGAACTATGGCTACACCTTC; cdr3_aa: CASSLDRNYGYTF
j_call: TRBJ1-5; d_call: NA; v_call: TRBV18; cdr3_length: 16; clone_size: NA; cdr3_nt: TGTGCCAGCTCACCCACTCCCTATCCAAGCAATCAGCCCCAGCATTTT; cdr3_aa: CASSPTPYPSNQPQHF